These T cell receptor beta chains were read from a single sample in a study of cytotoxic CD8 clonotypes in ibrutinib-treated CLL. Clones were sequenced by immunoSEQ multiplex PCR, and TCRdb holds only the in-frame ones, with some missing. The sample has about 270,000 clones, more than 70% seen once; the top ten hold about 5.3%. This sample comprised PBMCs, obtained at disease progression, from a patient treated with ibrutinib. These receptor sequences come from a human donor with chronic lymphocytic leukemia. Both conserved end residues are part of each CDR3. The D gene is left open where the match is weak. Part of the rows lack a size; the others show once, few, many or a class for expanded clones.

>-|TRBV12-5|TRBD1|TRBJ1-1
CASGLVLPTGTGIMNTEAFF
TGTGCTAGTGGTTTGGTACTCCCTACCGGGACAGGTATAATGAACACTGAAGCTTTCTTT
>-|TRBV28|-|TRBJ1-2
CASREGSASGYTF
TGTGCCAGCAGAGAGGGATCGGCTAGTGGCTACACCTTC
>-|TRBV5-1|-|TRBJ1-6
CASSLEGLPPLHF
TGCGCCAGCAGCTTGGAGGGGTTGCCACCCCTCCACTTT
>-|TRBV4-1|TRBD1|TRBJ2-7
CASSQEEARDRGHEQYF
TGCGCCAGCAGCCAAGAAGAAGCCCGGGACAGGGGGCATGAGCAGTACTTC
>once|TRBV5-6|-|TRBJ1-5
CASSLAQGINQPQHF
TGTGCCAGCAGCTTGGCCCAGGGAATAAATCAGCCCCAGCATTTT
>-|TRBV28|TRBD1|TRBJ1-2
CASSLWTLTGGALGGGYTF
TGTGCCAGCAGTTTATGGACCCTAACAGGGGGCGCTTTGGGTGGTGGCTACACCTTC
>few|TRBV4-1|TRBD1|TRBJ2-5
CASSQDLQGAETQYF
TGCGCCAGCAGCCAAGATCTACAGGGGGCAGAGACCCAGTACTTC
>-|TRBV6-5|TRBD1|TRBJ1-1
CASGDRVGEAFF
TGTGCCAGCGGAGACAGGGTTGGTGAAGCTTTCTTT
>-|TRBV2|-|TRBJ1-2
CASSEITNYGYTF
TGTGCCAGCAGTGAAATTACTAACTATGGCTACACCTTC
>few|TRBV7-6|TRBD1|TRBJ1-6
CASSPGTGVVPLHF
TGTGCCAGCAGCCCCGGGACAGGGGTAGTTCCCCTCCACTTT
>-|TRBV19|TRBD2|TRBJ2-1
CASNWASGNNEQFF
TGTGCCAGTAACTGGGCTAGCGGGAACAATGAGCAGTTCTTC
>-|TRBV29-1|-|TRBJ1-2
CSVEARTDGYTF
TGCAGCGTTGAAGCCCGGACAGACGGCTACACCTTC
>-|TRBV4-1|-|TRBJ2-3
CASSQYPLSTDTQYF
TGCGCCAGCAGCCAATACCCGTTGAGCACAGATACGCAGTATTTT
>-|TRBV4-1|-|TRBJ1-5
CASSQVDRLNQPQHF
TGCGCCAGCAGCCAAGTGGACAGACTTAATCAGCCCCAGCATTTT
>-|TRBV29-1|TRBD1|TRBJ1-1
CSVAYPTGEAFF
TGCAGCGTTGCTTACCCGACAGGGGAAGCTTTCTTT
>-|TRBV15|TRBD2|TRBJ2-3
CATSRQAGVITDTQYF
TGTGCCACCAGCCGGCAAGCGGGAGTAATAACAGATACGCAGTATTTT
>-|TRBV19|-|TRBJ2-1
CASSISGYNEQFF
TGTGCCAGTAGTATAAGTGGGTACAATGAGCAGTTCTTC
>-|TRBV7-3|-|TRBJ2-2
CASSFQRATGELFF
TGTGCCAGCAGCTTCCAGCGGGCCACCGGGGAGCTGTTTTTT
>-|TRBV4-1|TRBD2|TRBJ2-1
CASSQGAGDYNEQFF
TGCGCCAGCAGCCAAGGAGCGGGAGATTACAATGAGCAGTTCTTC
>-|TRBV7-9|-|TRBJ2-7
CASSPGRGLGDEQYF
TGTGCCAGCAGCCCAGGGCGGGGATTAGGGGACGAGCAGTACTTC
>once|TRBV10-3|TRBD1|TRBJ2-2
CAISRQGPDGAGELFF
TGTGCCATCAGCCGACAGGGGCCAGACGGAGCGGGGGAGCTGTTTTTT
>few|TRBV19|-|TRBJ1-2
CASQDRYYGYTF
TGTGCCAGTCAGGACAGATACTATGGCTACACCTTC
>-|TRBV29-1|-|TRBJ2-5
CSVGHRRETQYF
TGCAGCGTCGGACATCGGCGGGAGACCCAGTACTTC
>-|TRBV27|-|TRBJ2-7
CASSLGSKGNAHEQYF
TGTGCCAGCAGTTTAGGGAGTAAGGGGAACGCCCACGAGCAGTACTTC
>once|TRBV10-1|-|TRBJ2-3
CASSERVFTDTQYF
TGCGCCAGCAGCGAAAGGGTATTCACAGATACGCAGTATTTT
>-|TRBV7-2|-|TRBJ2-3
CASRRTDTQYF
TGTGCCAGCCGCCGAACAGATACGCAGTATTTT
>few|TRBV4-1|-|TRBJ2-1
CASSPIGGEQFF
TGCGCCAGCAGCCCAATCGGGGGCGAGCAGTTCTTC
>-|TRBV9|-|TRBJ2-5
CASSAPVGETQYF
TGTGCCAGCAGCGCCCCCGTGGGAGAGACCCAGTACTTC
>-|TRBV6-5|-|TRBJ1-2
CASSPRVRGYGYTF
TGTGCCAGCAGTCCCAGAGTTAGGGGGTATGGCTACACCTTC
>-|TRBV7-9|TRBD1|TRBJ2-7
CASSFTGGEQYF
TGTGCCAGCAGCTTCACAGGGGGCGAGCAGTACTTC
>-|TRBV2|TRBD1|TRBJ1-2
CASSEGRTGLYGYTF
TGTGCCAGCAGTGAAGGGCGGACAGGGTTATATGGCTACACCTTC
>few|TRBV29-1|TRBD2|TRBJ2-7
CSVEMSGGSSYEQYF
TGCAGCGTTGAAATGTCCGGCGGGAGCTCCTACGAGCAGTACTTC
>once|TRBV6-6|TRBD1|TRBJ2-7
CASSYGDRGAYEQYF
TGTGCCAGCAGTTACGGGGACAGGGGAGCCTACGAGCAGTACTTC
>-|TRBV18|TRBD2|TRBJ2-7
CASSPLGFGTSGSYEQYF
TGTGCCAGCTCACCACTGGGGTTTGGGACTAGCGGCTCCTACGAGCAGTACTTC
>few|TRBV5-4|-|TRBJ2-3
CASSQSTDTQYF
TGTGCCAGCAGCCAAAGCACAGATACGCAGTATTTT
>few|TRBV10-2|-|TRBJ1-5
CASSDPQQPQHF
TGCGCCAGCAGTGATCCACAGCAGCCCCAGCATTTT
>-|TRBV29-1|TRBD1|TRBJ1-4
CSVYRDSNEKLFF
TGCAGCGTCTACAGGGACAGTAATGAAAAACTGTTTTTT
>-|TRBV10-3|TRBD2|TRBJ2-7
CAISAVLAPVSYEQYF
TGTGCCATCAGTGCGGTACTAGCGCCCGTCTCCTACGAGCAGTACTTC
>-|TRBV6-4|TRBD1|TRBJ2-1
CASSASGTAYNEQFF
TGTGCCAGCAGTGCCTCCGGGACAGCTTACAATGAGCAGTTCTTC
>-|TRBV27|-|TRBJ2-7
CASSVGGGSYEQYF
TGTGCCAGCAGTGTAGGAGGGGGATCGTACGAGCAGTACTTC
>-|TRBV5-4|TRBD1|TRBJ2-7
CASSLGGQGAGYEQYF
TGTGCCAGCAGCTTGGGTGGACAGGGGGCTGGGTACGAGCAGTACTTC
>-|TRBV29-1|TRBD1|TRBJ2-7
CSARSRDRGYEQYF
TGCAGCGCGAGATCCCGGGACAGGGGTTACGAGCAGTACTTC
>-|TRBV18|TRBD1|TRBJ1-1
CASSRTGSRDTEAFF
TGTGCCAGCTCCAGGACAGGGTCGAGGGACACTGAAGCTTTCTTT
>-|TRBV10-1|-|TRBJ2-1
CASSQYSDGLNEQFF
TGCGCCAGCAGTCAATATTCGGACGGTCTCAATGAGCAGTTCTTC
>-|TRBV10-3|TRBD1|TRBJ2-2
CAISDPKTRTGVNTGELFF
TGTGCCATCAGTGATCCAAAAACCCGGACAGGGGTGAACACCGGGGAGCTGTTTTTT
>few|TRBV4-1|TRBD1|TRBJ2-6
CASSQLWTGAASGANVLTF
TGCGCCAGCAGCCAGTTATGGACAGGGGCCGCCTCTGGGGCCAACGTCCTGACTTTC
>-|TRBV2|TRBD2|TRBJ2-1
CASSGLAGVNEQFF
TGTGCCAGCAGTGGCTTAGCGGGGGTTAATGAGCAGTTCTTC
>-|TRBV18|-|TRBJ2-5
CASSPFSGFETQYF
TGTGCCAGCTCACCATTCTCAGGGTTCGAGACCCAGTACTTC
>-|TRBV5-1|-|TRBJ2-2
CASSLGGLTGELFF
TGCGCCAGCAGCTTGGGGGGGCTCACCGGGGAGCTGTTTTTT
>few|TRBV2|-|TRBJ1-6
CASSSRGDNSPLHF
TGTGCCAGCAGTTCCCGGGGGGATAATTCACCCCTCCACTTT
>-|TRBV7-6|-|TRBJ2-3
CASSFVGGNTDTQYF
TGTGCCAGCAGCTTTGTGGGGGGAAACACAGATACGCAGTATTTT
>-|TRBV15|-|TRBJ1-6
CATSRDLRTVRSYNSPLHF
TGTGCCACCAGCAGAGATCTCAGGACAGTCCGCTCCTATAATTCACCCCTCCACTTT
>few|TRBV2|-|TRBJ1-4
CASSMTRNEKLFF
TGTGCCAGCAGCATGACGCGGAATGAAAAACTGTTTTTT
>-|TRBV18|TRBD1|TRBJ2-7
CASSPRQGITYEQYF
TGTGCCAGCTCACCCCGACAGGGGATCACCTACGAGCAGTACTTC
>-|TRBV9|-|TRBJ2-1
CASSAGRSGHNEQFF
TGTGCCAGCAGCGCGGGACGATCTGGGCACAATGAGCAGTTCTTC
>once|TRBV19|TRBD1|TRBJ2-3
CASSTDRLRYTQYF
TGTGCCAGTAGTACGGACAGGTTAAGATATACGCAGTATTTT
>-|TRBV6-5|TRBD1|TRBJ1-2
CASSPGQGYYGYTF
TGTGCCAGCAGTCCGGGACAGGGATACTATGGCTACACCTTC
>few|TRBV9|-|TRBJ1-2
CASSSWTRTYGYTF
TGTGCCAGCAGCTCCTGGACCCGTACGTATGGCTACACCTTC
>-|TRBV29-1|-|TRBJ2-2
CSVQVGGDTGELFF
TGCAGCGTCCAAGTAGGAGGGGACACCGGGGAGCTGTTTTTT
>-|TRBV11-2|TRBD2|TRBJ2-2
CASSPQAGPTGELFF
TGTGCCAGCAGCCCACAAGCGGGGCCCACCGGGGAGCTGTTTTTT